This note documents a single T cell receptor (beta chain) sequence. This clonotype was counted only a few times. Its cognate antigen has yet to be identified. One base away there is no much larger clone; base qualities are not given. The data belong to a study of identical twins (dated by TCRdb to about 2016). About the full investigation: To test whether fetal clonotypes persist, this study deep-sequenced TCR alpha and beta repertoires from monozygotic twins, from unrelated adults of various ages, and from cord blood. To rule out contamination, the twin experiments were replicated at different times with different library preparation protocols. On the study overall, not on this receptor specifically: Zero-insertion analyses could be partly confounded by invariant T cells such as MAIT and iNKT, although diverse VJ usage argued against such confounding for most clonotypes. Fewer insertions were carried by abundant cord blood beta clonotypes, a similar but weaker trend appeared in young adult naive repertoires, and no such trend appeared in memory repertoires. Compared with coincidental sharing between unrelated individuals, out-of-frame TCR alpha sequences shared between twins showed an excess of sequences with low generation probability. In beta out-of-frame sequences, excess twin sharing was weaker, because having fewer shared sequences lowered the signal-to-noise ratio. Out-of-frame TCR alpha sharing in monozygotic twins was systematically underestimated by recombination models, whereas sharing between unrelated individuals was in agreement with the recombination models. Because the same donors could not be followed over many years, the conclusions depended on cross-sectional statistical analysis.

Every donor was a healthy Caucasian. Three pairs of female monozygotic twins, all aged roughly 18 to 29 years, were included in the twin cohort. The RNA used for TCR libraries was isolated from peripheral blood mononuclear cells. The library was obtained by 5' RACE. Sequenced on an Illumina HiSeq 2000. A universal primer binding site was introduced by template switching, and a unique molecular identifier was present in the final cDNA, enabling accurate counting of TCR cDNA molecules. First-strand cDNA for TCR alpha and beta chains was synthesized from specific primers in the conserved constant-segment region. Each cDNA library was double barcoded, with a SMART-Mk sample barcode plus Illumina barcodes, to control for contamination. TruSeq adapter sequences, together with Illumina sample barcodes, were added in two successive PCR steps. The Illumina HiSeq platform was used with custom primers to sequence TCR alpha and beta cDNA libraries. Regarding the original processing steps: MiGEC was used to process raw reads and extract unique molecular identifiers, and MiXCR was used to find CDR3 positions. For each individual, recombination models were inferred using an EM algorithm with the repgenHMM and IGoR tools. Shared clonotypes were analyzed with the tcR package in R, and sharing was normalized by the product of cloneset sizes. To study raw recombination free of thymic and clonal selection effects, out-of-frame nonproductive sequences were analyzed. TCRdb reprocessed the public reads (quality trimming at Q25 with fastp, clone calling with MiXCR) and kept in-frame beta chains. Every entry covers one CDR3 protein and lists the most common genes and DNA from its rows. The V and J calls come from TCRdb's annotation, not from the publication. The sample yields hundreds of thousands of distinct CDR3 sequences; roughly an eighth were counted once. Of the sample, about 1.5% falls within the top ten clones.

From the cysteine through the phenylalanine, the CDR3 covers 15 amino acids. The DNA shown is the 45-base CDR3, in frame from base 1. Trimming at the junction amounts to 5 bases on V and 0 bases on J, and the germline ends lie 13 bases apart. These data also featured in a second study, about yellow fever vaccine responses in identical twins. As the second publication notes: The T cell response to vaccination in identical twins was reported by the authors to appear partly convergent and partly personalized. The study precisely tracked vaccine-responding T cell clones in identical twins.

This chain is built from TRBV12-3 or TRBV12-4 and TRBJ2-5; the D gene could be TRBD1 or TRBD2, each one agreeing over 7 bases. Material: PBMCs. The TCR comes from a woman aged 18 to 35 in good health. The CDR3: CASSPRGGYQETQYF. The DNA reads TGTGCCAGCAGTCCCAGGGGGGGGTACCAAGAGACCCAGTACTTC.